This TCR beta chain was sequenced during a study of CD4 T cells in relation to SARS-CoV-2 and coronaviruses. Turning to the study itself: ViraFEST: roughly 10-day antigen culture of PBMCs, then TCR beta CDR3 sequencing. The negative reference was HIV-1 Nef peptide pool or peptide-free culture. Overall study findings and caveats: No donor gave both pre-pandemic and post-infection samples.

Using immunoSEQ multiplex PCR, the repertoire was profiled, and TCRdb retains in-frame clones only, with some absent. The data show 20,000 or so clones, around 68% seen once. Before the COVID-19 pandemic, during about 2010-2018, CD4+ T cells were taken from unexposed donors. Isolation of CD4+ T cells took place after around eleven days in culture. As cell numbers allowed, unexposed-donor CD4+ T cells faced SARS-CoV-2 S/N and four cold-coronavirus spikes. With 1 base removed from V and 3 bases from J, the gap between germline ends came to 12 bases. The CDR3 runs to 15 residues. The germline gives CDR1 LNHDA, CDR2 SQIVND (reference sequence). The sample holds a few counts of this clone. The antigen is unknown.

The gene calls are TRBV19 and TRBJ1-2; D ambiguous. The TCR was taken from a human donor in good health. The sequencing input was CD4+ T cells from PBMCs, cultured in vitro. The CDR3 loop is CASSIASGRHYGYTF. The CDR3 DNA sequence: TGTGCCAGTAGTATAGCCTCTGGACGGCACTATGGCTACACCTTC.